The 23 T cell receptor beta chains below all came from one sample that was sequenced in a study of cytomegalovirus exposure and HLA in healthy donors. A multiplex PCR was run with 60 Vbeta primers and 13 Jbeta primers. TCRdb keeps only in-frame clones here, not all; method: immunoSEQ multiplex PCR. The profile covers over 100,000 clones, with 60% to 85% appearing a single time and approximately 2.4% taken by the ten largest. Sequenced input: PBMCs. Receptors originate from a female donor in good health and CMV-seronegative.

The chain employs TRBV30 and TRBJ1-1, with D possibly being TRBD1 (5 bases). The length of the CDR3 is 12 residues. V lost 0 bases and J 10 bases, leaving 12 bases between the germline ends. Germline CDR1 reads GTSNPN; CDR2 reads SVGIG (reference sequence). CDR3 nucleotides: TGTGCCTGGAGTGTCCACAGGCCCCCAGCTTTCTTT. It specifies CAWSVHRPPAFF.

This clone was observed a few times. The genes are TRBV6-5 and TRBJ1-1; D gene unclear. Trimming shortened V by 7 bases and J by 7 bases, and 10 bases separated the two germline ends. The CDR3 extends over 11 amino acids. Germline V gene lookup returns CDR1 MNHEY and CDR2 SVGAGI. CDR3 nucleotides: TGTGCCAGCACACTAGGGTTTGAAGCTTTCTTT. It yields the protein CASTLGFEAFF.

The CDR3 here is CASSFVGLAGAGDTQYF. The CDR3 coding sequence is TGTGCCAGCAGCTTTGTTGGACTAGCGGGGGCGGGAGATACGCAGTATTTT. This chain connects TRBV13 to TRBJ2-3; the match to TRBD2 covers 13 bases. Trimming cost V 3 bases and J 5 bases; bases outside gene matches: 8. Germline V CDR1 and CDR2: PRHDT, FYEKMQ (reference sequence). The length of the CDR3 is 17 residues. Drawing the rest from reference TRBV13 and TRBJ2-3, the complete variable domain is AAGVIQSPRHLIKEKRETATLKCYPIPRHDTVYWYQQGPGQDPQFLISFYEKMQSDKGSIPDRFSAQQFSDYHSELNMSSLELGDSALYFCASSFVGLAGAGDTQYFGPGTRLTVL.

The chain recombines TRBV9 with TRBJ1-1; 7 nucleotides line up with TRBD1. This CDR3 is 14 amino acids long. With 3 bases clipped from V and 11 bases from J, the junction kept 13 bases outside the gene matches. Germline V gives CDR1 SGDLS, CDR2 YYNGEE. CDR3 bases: TGTGCCAGCAGCGCCGGACAGGTTTTGGGAGAGGCTTTCTTT. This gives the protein CASSAGQVLGEAFF.

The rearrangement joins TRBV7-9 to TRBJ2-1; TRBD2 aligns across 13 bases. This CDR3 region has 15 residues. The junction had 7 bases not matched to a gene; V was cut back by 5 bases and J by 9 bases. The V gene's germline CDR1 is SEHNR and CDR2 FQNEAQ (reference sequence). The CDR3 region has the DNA TGTGCCAGCAGCGAGGGACTAGCGGGGAAGGGTGAGCAGTTCTTC. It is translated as CASSEGLAGKGEQFF. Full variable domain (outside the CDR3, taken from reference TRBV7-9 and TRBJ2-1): DTGVSQNPRHKITKRGQNVTFRCDPISEHNRLYWYRQTLGQGPEFLTYFQNEAQLEKSRLLSDRFSAERPKGSFSTLEIQRTEQGDSAMYLCASSEGLAGKGEQFFGPGTRLTVL.

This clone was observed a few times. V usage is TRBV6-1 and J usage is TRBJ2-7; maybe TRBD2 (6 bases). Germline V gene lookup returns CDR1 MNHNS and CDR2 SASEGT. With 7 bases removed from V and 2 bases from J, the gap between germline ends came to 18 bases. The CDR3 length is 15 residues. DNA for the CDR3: TGTGCCAGCATACAGATTACGGGGGTGCCCTACGAGCAGTACTTC. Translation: CASIQITGVPYEQYF.

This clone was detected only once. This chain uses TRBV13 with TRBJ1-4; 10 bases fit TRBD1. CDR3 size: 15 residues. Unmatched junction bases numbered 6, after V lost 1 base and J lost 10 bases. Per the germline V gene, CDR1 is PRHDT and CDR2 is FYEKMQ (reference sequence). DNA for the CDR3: TGTGCCAGCAGCTTAGCCCACCGGGACAGGGGAAAACTGTTTTTT. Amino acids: CASSLAHRDRGKLFF. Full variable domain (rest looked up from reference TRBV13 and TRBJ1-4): AAGVIQSPRHLIKEKRETATLKCYPIPRHDTVYWYQQGPGQDPQFLISFYEKMQSDKGSIPDRFSAQQFSDYHSELNMSSLELGDSALYFCASSLAHRDRGKLFFGSGTQLSVL.

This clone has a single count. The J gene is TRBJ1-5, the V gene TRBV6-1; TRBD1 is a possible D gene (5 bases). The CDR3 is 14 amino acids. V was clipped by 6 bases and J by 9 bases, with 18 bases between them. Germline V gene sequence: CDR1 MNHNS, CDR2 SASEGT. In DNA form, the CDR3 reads TGTGCCAGCAGCCGGGGGAGGGGTGTACCGCCCCAGCATTTT. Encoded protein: CASSRGRGVPPQHF.

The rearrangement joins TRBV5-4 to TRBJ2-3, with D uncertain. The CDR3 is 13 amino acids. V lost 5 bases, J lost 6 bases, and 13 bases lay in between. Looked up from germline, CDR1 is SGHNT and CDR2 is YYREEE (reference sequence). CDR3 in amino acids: CASRQDNADTQYF. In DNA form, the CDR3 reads TGTGCCAGCAGACAAGACAATGCGGATACGCAGTATTTT.

The CDR3 nucleotides read TGCGCCAGCAAATCCGGGACTAGCGGGGCCAACCGAGGGACCCAGTACTTC. Translation: CASKSGTSGANRGTQYF. This chain joins TRBV10-2 and TRBJ2-5; 13 nucleotides line up with TRBD2. Trimming took 7 bases from V and 7 from J; bases not matched to a gene: 15. The CDR3 length is 17 residues. In germline, CDR1 is WSHSY, CDR2 SAAADI.

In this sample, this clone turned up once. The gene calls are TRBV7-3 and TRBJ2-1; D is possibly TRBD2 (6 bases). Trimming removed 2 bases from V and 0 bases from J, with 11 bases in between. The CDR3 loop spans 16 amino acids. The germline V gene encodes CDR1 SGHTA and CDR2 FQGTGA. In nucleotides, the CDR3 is TGTGCCAGCAGCTTAGGGACTGCCAGCTCCTACAATGAGCAGTTCTTC. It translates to CASSLGTASSYNEQFF.

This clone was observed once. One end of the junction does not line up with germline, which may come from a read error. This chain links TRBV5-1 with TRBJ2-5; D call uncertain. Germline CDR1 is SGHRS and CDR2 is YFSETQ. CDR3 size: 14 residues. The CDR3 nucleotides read TGCGCCAGCAGATTGGACGGTACTCAAGAGACCCAGTACTTC. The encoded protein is CASRLDGTQETQYF.

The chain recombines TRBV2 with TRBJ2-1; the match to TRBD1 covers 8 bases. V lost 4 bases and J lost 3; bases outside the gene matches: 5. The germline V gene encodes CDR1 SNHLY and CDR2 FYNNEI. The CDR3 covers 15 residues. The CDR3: CASSAPDRDYNEQFF. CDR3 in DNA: TGTGCCAGCAGTGCCCCGGACAGGGACTACAATGAGCAGTTCTTC.

The CDR3 nucleotides read TGTGCCAGCAGTAGGGACAGGGGGAAGGATCAGCCCCAGCATTTT. It is translated as CASSRDRGKDQPQHF. The chain joins TRBV6-6 to TRBJ1-5; 11 nucleotides align to TRBD1. There are 15 residues in the CDR3. The V segment lost 5 bases and the J segment 5 bases; nucleotides outside the gene matches: 5. Germline V CDR1 and CDR2: MNHNY, SVGAGI (reference sequence).

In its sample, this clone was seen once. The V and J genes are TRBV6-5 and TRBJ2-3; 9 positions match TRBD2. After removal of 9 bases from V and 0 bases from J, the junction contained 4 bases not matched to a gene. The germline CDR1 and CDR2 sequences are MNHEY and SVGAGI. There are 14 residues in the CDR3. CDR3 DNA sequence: TGTGCCAGTGGGGCGGGGGGGAGCACAGATACGCAGTATTTT. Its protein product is CASGAGGSTDTQYF.

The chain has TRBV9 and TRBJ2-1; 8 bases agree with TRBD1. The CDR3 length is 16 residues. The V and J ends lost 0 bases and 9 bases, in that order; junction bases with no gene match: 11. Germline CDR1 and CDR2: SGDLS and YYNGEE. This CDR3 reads CASSVVPGGEVGEQFF. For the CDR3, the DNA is TGTGCCAGCAGCGTAGTCCCAGGGGGCGAGGTAGGTGAGCAGTTCTTC.

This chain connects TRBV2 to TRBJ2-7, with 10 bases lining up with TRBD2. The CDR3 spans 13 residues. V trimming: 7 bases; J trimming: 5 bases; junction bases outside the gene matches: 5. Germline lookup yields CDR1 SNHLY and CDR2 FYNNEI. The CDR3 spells CASIRGLANEQYF. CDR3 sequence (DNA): TGTGCCAGCATAAGGGGACTAGCGAACGAGCAGTACTTC. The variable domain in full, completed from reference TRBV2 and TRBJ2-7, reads EPEVTQTPSHQVTQMGQEVILRCVPISNHLYFYWYRQILGQKVEFLVSFYNNEISEKSEIFDDQFSVERPDGSNFTLKIRSTKLEDSAMYFCASIRGLANEQYFGPGTRLTVT.

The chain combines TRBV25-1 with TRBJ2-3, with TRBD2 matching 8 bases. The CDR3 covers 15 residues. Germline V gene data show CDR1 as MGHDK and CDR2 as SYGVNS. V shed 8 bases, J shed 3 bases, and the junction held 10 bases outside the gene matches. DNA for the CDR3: TGTGCCAGCTGCTCCGCGGGGGGCCTAACAGATACGCAGTATTTT. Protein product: CASCSAGGLTDTQYF.

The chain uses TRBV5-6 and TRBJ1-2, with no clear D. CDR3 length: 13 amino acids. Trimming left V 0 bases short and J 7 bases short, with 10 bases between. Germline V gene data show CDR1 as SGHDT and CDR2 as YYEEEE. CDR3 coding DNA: TGTGCCAGCAGCTTGGGCAGATATGGTGGCTACACCTTC. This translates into CASSLGRYGGYTF.

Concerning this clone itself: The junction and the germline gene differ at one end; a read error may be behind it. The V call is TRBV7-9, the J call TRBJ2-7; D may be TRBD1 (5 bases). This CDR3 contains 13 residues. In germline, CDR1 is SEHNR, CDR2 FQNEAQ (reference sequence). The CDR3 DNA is TGTGCCAGCAGCTCTCAGGGTGTTTACGAGCAGTGCTTC. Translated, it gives CASSSQGVYEQCF. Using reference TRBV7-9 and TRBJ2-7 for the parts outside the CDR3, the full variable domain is DTGVSQNPRHKITKRGQNVTFRCDPISEHNRLYWYRQTLGQGPEFLTYFQNEAQLEKSRLLSDRFSAERPKGSFSTLEIQRTEQGDSAMYLCASSSQGVYEQCFGPGTRLTVT.

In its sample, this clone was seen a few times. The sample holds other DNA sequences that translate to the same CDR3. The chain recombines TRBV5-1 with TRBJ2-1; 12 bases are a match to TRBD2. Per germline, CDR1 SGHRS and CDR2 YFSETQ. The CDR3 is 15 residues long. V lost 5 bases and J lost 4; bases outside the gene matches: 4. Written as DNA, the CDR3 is TGCGCCAGCAGTTTGACTAGCGGGGGTTACAATGAGCAGTTCTTC. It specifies CASSLTSGGYNEQFF.

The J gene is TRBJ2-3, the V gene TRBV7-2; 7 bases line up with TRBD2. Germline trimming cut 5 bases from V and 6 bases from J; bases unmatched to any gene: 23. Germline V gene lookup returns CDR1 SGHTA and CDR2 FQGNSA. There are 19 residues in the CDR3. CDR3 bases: TGTGCCAGCAGCCATAGCGGGTCGGCCCCCCTACTTATTAAGGATACGCAGTATTTT. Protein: CASSHSGSAPLLIKDTQYF.

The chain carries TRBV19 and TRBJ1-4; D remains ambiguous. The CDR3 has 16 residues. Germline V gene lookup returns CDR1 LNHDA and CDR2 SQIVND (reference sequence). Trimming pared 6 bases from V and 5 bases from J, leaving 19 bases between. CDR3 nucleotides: TGTGCCAGTAGGGATAGGAGTGGTCGCTGGAATGAAAAACTGTTTTTT. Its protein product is CASRDRSGRWNEKLFF.